The present TCR beta chain was sequenced within a study of cytomegalovirus exposure and HLA in healthy donors. Study-level points and caveats: Presence/absence analyses rested on an assumption that sequencing depth was roughly uniform across donors. TCR association rates varied by HLA locus in a later analysis, with DRB1 highest and HLA-C lowest.

This clone was seen just once. Antigen: not known. Healthy individuals who donated bone marrow served as the donors. CDR1 and CDR2 (germline): SGHRS, YFSETQ. Trimming pared 0 bases from V and 4 bases from J, leaving 10 bases between. This CDR3 contains 15 residues. A multiplex PCR was run with 60 Vbeta primers and 13 Jbeta primers. Per the original data handling: A later analysis tallied 80 million or so unique TCR beta chains, around 9.9 million of them shared. TCRdb keeps only in-frame clones here, not all; method: immunoSEQ multiplex PCR. The DNA gave D and trimming, while V, J and clone size come from that table. The table includes roughly 150,000 clones, over 70% detected once.

Sequenced input: PBMCs. The clonotype originates from a man aged 35-49 years in good health and CMV-seronegative. The chain is built from TRBV5-1 and TRBJ1-4; D perhaps matches TRBD1 (5 bases). CDR3 amino acids: CASSLGSGFNEKLFF. CDR3 sequence (DNA): TGCGCCAGCAGCTTGGGCTCAGGGTTTAATGAAAAACTGTTTTTT.